The entry that follows covers one T cell receptor (beta chain) sequence. The antigen remains undetermined. This CDR3 contains 15 residues. V gave up 6 bases and J gave up 0 bases, with 16 bases separating them. CDR1 and CDR2 from the germline V gene are SQVTM and ANQGSEA. The entry originates in a study of T cell responses to AZD1222 COVID-19 vaccine. General study findings and limits: Sampled repertoires all dated from after the peak T cell response.

Second doses that came at about 4 or about 12 weeks were put together. Measured with immunoSEQ multiplex PCR; TCRdb has only the in-frame clones, and not every one. The sample has approximately 150,000 clones; roughly 94% are singletons. Source: peripheral blood, taken 28 days after the second AZD1222 dose. The chain couples TRBV29-1 to TRBJ2-3; no firm D call. This TCR was recovered from an adult who received the AZD1222 COVID-19 vaccine. This chain's CDR3 is CSVSHPELSTDTQYF. CDR3 bases: TGCAGCGTCTCCCACCCCGAGCTTAGCACAGATACGCAGTATTTT.